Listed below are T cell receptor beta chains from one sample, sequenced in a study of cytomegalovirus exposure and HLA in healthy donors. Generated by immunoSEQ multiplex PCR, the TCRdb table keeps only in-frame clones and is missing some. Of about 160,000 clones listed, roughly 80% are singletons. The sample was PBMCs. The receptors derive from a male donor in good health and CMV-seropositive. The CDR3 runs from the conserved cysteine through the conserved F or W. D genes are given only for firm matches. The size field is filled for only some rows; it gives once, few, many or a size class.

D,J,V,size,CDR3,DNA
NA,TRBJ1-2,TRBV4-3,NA,CASSQAQGVGYTF,TGCGCCAGCAGCCAAGCACAGGGTGTCGGCTACACCTTC
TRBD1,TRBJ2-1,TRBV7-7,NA,CASSPRTGSSNEQFF,TGTGCCAGCAGCCCCCGGACAGGGTCCAGTAATGAGCAGTTCTTC
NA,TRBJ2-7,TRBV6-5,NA,CASSPTSVTYEQYF,TGTGCCAGCAGCCCTACTTCCGTGACCTACGAGCAGTACTTC
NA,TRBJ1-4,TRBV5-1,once,CASSLASLEEKLFF,TGCGCCAGCAGCTTGGCGTCACTGGAGGAAAAACTGTTTTTT
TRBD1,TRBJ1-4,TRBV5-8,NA,CASSLGTGPYGEKLFF,TGTGCCAGCAGCTTGGGGACAGGCCCTTATGGGGAAAAACTGTTTTTT
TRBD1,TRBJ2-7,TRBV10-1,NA,CASTPDRDGYEQYF,TGCGCCAGCACCCCCGACAGGGACGGGTACGAGCAGTACTTC
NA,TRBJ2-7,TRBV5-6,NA,CASSFPTNSYEQYF,TGTGCCAGCAGCTTTCCTACTAACTCCTACGAGCAGTACTTC
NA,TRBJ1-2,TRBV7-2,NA,CASSLDRARAGGYTF,TGTGCCAGCAGCTTAGACCGGGCGCGGGCCGGCGGCTACACCTTC
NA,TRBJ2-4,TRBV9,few,CASSVESRRADIQYF,TGTGCCAGCAGCGTAGAAAGTAGGAGGGCGGACATTCAGTACTTC
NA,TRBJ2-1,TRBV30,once,CAWSRGSSYNEQFF,TGTGCCTGGAGTCGGGGAAGCTCCTACAATGAGCAGTTCTTC
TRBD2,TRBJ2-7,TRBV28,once,CASYSLATTSYEQYF,TGTGCCAGCTACTCACTAGCGACAACCTCCTACGAGCAGTACTTC
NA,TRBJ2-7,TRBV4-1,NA,CASSQGLRDRVQYF,TGCGCCAGCAGCCAAGGTCTGCGGGATAGGGTGCAGTACTTC
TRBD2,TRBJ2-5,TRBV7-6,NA,CASSSLAGGSKETQYF,TGTGCCAGCAGCTCACTAGCGGGGGGGTCGAAAGAGACCCAGTACTTC
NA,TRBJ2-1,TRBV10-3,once,CAVRPDSYNEQFF,TGTGCCGTCCGCCCAGACTCCTACAATGAGCAGTTCTTC
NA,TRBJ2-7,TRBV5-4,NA,CASSLDGIGEQYF,TGTGCCAGCAGCTTAGACGGTATCGGGGAGCAGTACTTC
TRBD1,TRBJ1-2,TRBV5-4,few,CASGGTGVYGYTF,TGTGCCAGCGGGGGGACAGGGGTTTATGGCTACACCTTC
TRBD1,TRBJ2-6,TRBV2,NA,CASIGQGDLWANGLTF,TGTGCCAGCATCGGACAGGGGGATCTCTGGGCCAACGGCCTGACTTTC
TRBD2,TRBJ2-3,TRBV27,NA,CASSLSGGLARTQYF,TGTGCCAGCAGTTTATCGGGGGGACTAGCGCGGACGCAGTATTTT
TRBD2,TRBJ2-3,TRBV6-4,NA,CASSRKSGGTTDTQYF,TGTGCCAGCAGTCGTAAAAGCGGGGGGACCACAGATACGCAGTATTTT
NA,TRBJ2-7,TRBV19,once,CASSLRQYGVWIEQYF,TGTGCCAGTAGTCTACGACAGTATGGGGTGTGGATAGAGCAGTACTTC
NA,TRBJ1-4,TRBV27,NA,CASSLGFRRATNEKLFF,TGTGCCAGCAGTTTGGGTTTTAGGAGGGCAACTAATGAAAAACTGTTTTTT
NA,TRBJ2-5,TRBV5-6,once,CASSLEAEETQYF,TGTGCCAGCAGCTTGGAGGCGGAAGAGACCCAGTACTTC
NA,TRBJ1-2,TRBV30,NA,CAWSRQPPLF,TGTGCCTGGAGTCGACAGCCGCCCCTCTTC
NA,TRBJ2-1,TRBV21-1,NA,CASSPGTGFYNEQFF,TGTGCCAGCAGTCCCGGGACAGGGTTCTACAATGAGCAGTTCTTC
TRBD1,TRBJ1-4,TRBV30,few,CAWGLTGGNEKLFF,TGTGCCTGGGGGCTTACAGGGGGAAATGAAAAACTGTTTTTT
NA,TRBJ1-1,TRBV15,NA,CATSRGTANTEAFF,TGTGCCACCAGCAGAGGGACAGCGAACACTGAAGCTTTCTTT
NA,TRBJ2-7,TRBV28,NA,CASSTSGTSSYEQYF,TGTGCCAGCAGTACGTCCGGGACAAGCTCCTACGAGCAGTACTTC
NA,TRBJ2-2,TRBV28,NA,CASSKLGTAGELFF,TGTGCCAGCAGTAAACTTGGGACTGCCGGGGAGCTGTTTTTT
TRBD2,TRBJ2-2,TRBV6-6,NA,CASITSGGADTGELFF,TGTGCCAGCATCACTAGCGGGGGGGCGGACACCGGGGAGCTGTTTTTT
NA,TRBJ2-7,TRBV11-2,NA,CASSLEGTIYEQYF,TGTGCCAGCAGCTTAGAAGGGACAATCTACGAGCAGTACTTC
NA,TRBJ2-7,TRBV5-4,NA,CASSLGGPGYEQYF,TGTGCCAGCAGCTTGGGTGGCCCGGGCTACGAGCAGTACTTC
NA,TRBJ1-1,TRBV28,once,CASSLGGFNTEAFF,TGTGCCAGCAGTTTGGGGGGTTTTAACACTGAAGCTTTCTTT
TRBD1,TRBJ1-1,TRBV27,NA,CASSWTGGNTEALF,TGTGCCAGCAGTTGGACAGGGGGTAATACTGAAGCTCTCTTT
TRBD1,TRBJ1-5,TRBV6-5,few,CASSYSGQSNQPQHF,TGTGCCAGCAGTTACTCGGGACAGTCCAATCAGCCCCAGCATTTT
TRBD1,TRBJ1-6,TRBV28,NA,CASSVPQGENSPLHF,TGTGCCAGCTCTGTCCCTCAGGGGGAGAATTCACCCCTCCACTTT